These 16 T cell receptor beta chains share one sample of origin, sequenced in a study of T cells in Graves' hyperthyroidism and ophthalmopathy (dated by TCRdb to about 2019). Library generation was performed with multiplex PCR. The run used an Illumina HiSeq 2000. TCR beta CDR3 regions were amplified from RNA transcripts. For the first round of RT-PCR on the TCR CDR3, the HTBI primer set was used together with the Qiagen OneStep RT-PCR kit. TCRdb applied fastp at Q25 and MiXCR to the public reads, then kept only in-frame beta chains. CDR3 protein sequences are deduplicated, and each keeps its most common genes and DNA. Recorded for this sample are 350,000 to 400,000 distinct CDR3 sequences; 15% to 20% of them occurred a single time. 3% to 4% of the sample lies in the top ten. Source material: blood. The receptor source for this set is a woman aged 18-29 years with Graves' hyperthyroidism.

This clonotype was seen many times. The chain carries TRBV19 and TRBJ2-7; D could derive from TRBD1 or TRBD2 (5 bases each). CDR1 is LNHDA, CDR2 SQIVND, per germline (reference sequence). Trimming removed 3 bases at V and 0 bases at J, with 12 bases between. The CDR3 runs to 15 residues. The CDR3: CASSMTAASSYEQYF. The DNA for the CDR3 is TGTGCCAGTAGTATGACAGCGGCGAGCTCCTACGAGCAGTACTTC.

This clonotype showed up many times. V gene TRBV30 combines with J gene TRBJ1-1; weak D call: TRBD1 (5 bases). The CDR3 runs 15 residues. V was cut by 4 bases and J by 4 bases, with 19 bases left in between. CDR1 GTSNPN and CDR2 SVGIG come from the germline V gene (reference sequence). In DNA form, the CDR3 reads TGTGCCTGGACCCCATGGGCGGGGCGGGGCACTGAAGCTTTCTTT. Translating gives CAWTPWAGRGTEAFF.

This clonotype occurred many times. This chain uses TRBV28 with TRBJ1-2; weak D call: TRBD1 (5 bases). V lost 3 bases and J lost 4, with 9 bases in between. Germline V gene data show CDR1 as MDHEN and CDR2 as SYDVKM. This CDR3 has 13 amino acids. The CDR3 DNA is TGTGCCAGCAGTTTCGCAAGGGGCTATGGCTACACCTTC. Translating it yields CASSFARGYGYTF.

J is TRBJ1-2 and V is TRBV6-1, with D perhaps TRBD1 (6 bases). Germline V lookup: CDR1 MNHNS, CDR2 SASEGT. The CDR3 covers 13 residues. Trimming removed 3 bases from V and 7 bases from J, with 12 bases in between. The CDR3 DNA sequence: TGTGCCAGCAGTGATTGGGGGGCCGGTGGCTACACCTTC. Translation: CASSDWGAGGYTF.

This clonotype was detected once. Since the CDR3 does not end with the conserved phenylalanine or tryptophan, this likely comes from a read error. The genes are TRBV5-1 and TRBJ1-3; possibly TRBD1 for D (6 bases). The V end was cut by 0 bases, the J end by 0 bases, with 13 bases between. Germline CDR1 reads SGHRS; CDR2 reads YFSETQ. This CDR3 spans 17 amino acids. The CDR3 DNA reads as TGCGCCAGCAGCTTGGCTTGGGGACAAATCTCTGGAAACACCATATATTAT. Translating it yields CASSLAWGQISGNTIYY.

This clonotype was observed at least ten times. This chain links TRBV5-1 with TRBJ1-1, with D hard to call. The germline V gene encodes CDR1 SGHRS and CDR2 YFSETQ. The CDR3 is made up of 15 amino acids. The V and J ends lost 4 bases and 5 bases respectively, with 18 bases between them. CDR3 in DNA: TGCGCCAGCAGCCCGTCCACCAGCCGGAATACTGAAGCTTTCTTT. It codes for CASSPSTSRNTEAFF.

The chain links TRBV6-5 to TRBJ1-1, with 8 bases lining up with TRBD1. This CDR3 is 15 amino acids long. J lost 1 base, V lost 1 base, and 2 bases had no gene match. CDR1 and CDR2 from the germline V gene are MNHEY and SVGAGI. The CDR3 spells CASSYFGTGNTEAFF. The CDR3, as DNA: TGTGCCAGCAGTTACTTCGGGACAGGGAACACTGAAGCTTTCTTT.

The rearrangement links TRBV25-1 to TRBJ2-7; D is unresolved. V gave up 5 bases and J gave up 7 bases, with 12 bases separating them. The CDR3 is 12 residues long. Germline V gene sequence: CDR1 MGHDK, CDR2 SYGVNS. This CDR3 reads CASSSVSWEQYF. CDR3 DNA: TGTGCCAGCAGTAGTGTCAGCTGGGAGCAGTACTTC.

In its sample, this clonotype was seen many times. The V and J genes are TRBV10-3 and TRBJ2-2; 7 positions match TRBD1. V was clipped by 5 bases and J by 5 bases; unmatched bases: 8. CDR3 length equals 15 residues. Germline V gene data show CDR1 as ENHRY and CDR2 as SYGVKD. As DNA, the CDR3 is TGTGCCATCAGTCCAAGGGGGCTTGGGACCGGGGAGCTGTTTTTT. Translated: CAISPRGLGTGELFF.

This rearrangement joins TRBV5-1 to TRBJ2-3, with D possibly TRBD2 on 5 matching bases. The length of the CDR3 is 13 residues. Trimming shortened V by 6 bases and J by 2 bases, and 10 bases separated the two germline ends. The germline gives CDR1 SGHRS, CDR2 YFSETQ. CDR3 in amino acids: CASMSGFTDTQYF. In nucleotides, the CDR3 is TGCGCCAGCATGAGCGGTTTCACAGATACGCAGTATTTT.

This clonotype occurred many times. The chain couples TRBV24-1 to TRBJ2-7, with 9 positions matching TRBD2. The germline V gene has CDR1 KGHDR and CDR2 SFDVKD. V lost 3 bases, J lost 5 bases, and 4 bases stayed unmatched. CDR3 length equals 14 residues. The CDR3 sequence: CATSDRLAEHEQYF. CDR3 sequence (DNA): TGTGCCACCAGTGATCGACTAGCGGAACACGAGCAGTACTTC.

This clonotype was observed many times. The chain is built from TRBV7-8 and TRBJ1-2; D uncertain. The germline CDR1 and CDR2 sequences are SGHVS and FQNEAQ. The CDR3 spans 14 residues. V lost 0 bases, J lost 4 bases, and 9 bases lay in between. The CDR3 loop reads CASSLARDIYGYTF. CDR3 nucleotide sequence: TGTGCCAGCAGCTTAGCCCGGGATATCTATGGCTACACCTTC.

This clonotype came up many times. V gene TRBV10-3 combines with J gene TRBJ1-2; 9 positions match TRBD1. There are 14 residues in the CDR3. Germline trimming cut 6 bases from V and 2 bases from J; bases unmatched to any gene: 4. Germline values: CDR1 ENHRY, CDR2 SYGVKD. The CDR3 DNA reads TGTGCCATCAGAGCCGGACAGGGGAACTATGGCTACACCTTC. Translating it yields CAIRAGQGNYGYTF.

This clonotype was seen ten or more times. The V and J genes are TRBV6-2 or TRBV6-3 and TRBJ2-2; D may correspond to TRBD1 or TRBD2 (5 bases each). The CDR3 length is 15 residues. Germline loops: CDR1 MNHEY, CDR2 SVGEGT. Trimming left V 1 base short and J 7 bases short, with 13 bases between. CDR3 nucleotide sequence: TGTGCCAGCAGTTACTGGGGACCCCCGAACGGGGAGCTGTTTTTT. Protein: CASSYWGPPNGELFF.

This clonotype was found many times. The rearrangement joins TRBV20-1 to TRBJ1-1; D remains ambiguous. CDR1 is DFQATT and CDR2 is SNEGSKA in the germline V gene (reference sequence). The CDR3 is 14 amino acids. Trimming took 0 bases from V and 0 from J, leaving 8 bases between them. This CDR3 is CSAREPFMNTEAFF. The CDR3 region has the DNA TGCAGTGCTAGAGAACCGTTCATGAACACTGAAGCTTTCTTT.

This clonotype appeared many times. This sequence joins TRBV19 and TRBJ1-1; TRBD1 matches 7 bases. The CDR3 has 12 amino acids. J was trimmed by 6 bases and V by 7 bases; bases with no gene match: 5. Germline V CDR1 and CDR2: LNHDA, SQIVND (reference sequence). CDR3 in amino acids: CASTLQGSEAFF. CDR3 coding DNA: TGTGCCAGTACCCTACAGGGGTCTGAAGCTTTCTTT.